This TCR beta chain was observed in a study of OX40 agonist ivuxolimab in advanced cancers. Whole-study results and caveats: Researchers did not determine the expanded peripheral T cells' antigen specificity. Clonal expansion by week 6 occurred in CD4+ and CD8+ blood T cells (at 0.1 to 3.0 mg/kg).

CDR3 size: 15 residues. Germline V gene sequence: CDR1 SGHTA, CDR2 FQGTGA. V gave up 5 bases and J gave up 1 base, with 14 bases separating them. As regards this clone: Its antigen is undetermined.

Patients had blood sampled at baseline and again on cycle 4 day 1 and cycle 7 day 1. The table came from immunoSEQ multiplex PCR; TCRdb's copy has only in-frame clones and leaves some out. The sample shows about 95,000 clones, approximately 92% of them seen only once. This specimen consisted of CD4+ or CD8+ T cells sorted from blood, obtained in a trial of the OX40 agonist ivuxolimab. The V gene is TRBV7-3, the J gene TRBJ1-1; possible D gene TRBD1, 6 bases. The TCR sequence derives from an adult with an advanced solid tumor such as melanoma, head and neck, liver or kidney cancer. Here the CDR3 reads CASSPFGGQNTEAFF. For the CDR3, the DNA is TGTGCCAGCAGCCCATTCGGGGGACAGAACACTGAAGCTTTCTTT. Full variable domain (remainder filled in from reference TRBV7-3 and TRBJ1-1): GAGVSQTPSNKVTEKGKYVELRCDPISGHTALYWYRQSLGQGPEFLIYFQGTGAADDSGLPNDRFFAVRPEGSVSTLKIQRTERGDSAVYLCASSPFGGQNTEAFFGQGTRLTVV.